The rows below give T cell receptor beta chains drawn from one sample of a study of siplizumab effects on memory and regulatory T cells. Profiling relied on immunoSEQ multiplex PCR, and the TCRdb table lists in-frame clones only, not all of them. In the table there are tens of thousands of clones, roughly 90% of which are singletons. The sample was naive CD4+ T cells sorted from blood. The receptors here all came from a human donor in good health. Both conserved end residues are part of each CDR3. The D gene is left open where the match is weak. A clone size is listed for some rows: how often the clone was seen (once, few, many), or a class if it is expanded.

d_call clone_size j_call v_call cdr3_nt cdr3_aa
TRBD1 - TRBJ1-5 TRBV19 TGTGCCAGTAGTTCCAACAGGGGATATGATCAGCCCCAGCATTTT CASSSNRGYDQPQHF
TRBD2 once TRBJ2-2 TRBV6-4 TGTGCCAGCCGGAAAGCGGGAGCCACCGGGGAGCTGTTTTTT CASRKAGATGELFF
TRBD2 - TRBJ2-5 TRBV5-4 TGTGCCAGCAGCTCGGGGACTAGCGGGAGTGTGACCCAGTACTTC CASSSGTSGSVTQYF
TRBD2 - TRBJ2-2 TRBV5-1 TGCGCCAGCAGCCTGACTAGCGGGAGTATCGTCGGGGAGCTGTTTTTT CASSLTSGSIVGELFF
- - TRBJ2-5 TRBV5-4 TGTGCCAGCAGCTTGGTGGCCAGTAAAGGGACCCAGTACTTC CASSLVASKGTQYF
- - TRBJ1-3 TRBV6-1 TGTGCCAGCAGTGAAAGGGGAAGGGGAAACACCATATATTTT CASSERGRGNTIYF
- - TRBJ2-7 TRBV11-2 TGTGCCAGCAGCGGGGCCCCCGAGCAGTACTTC CASSGAPEQYF
- - TRBJ2-7 TRBV5-1 TGCGCCAGCAGCCGAAACAAACAGGGAGATAGCGAGCAGTACTTC CASSRNKQGDSEQYF
- - TRBJ1-1 TRBV11-3 TGTGCCAGCAGCGTCGGGACGAACACTGAAGCTTTCTTT CASSVGTNTEAFF
- once TRBJ1-5 TRBV19 TGTGCCAGTAGTATAGCCGGAAGATCTCAGCCCCAGCATTTT CASSIAGRSQPQHF
- - TRBJ1-5 TRBV5-1 TGCGCCAGCAGCTCGGCTCCGGGGCAGCCCCAGCATTTT CASSSAPGQPQHF
TRBD2 - TRBJ2-1 TRBV19 TGTGCCAGTAGTAGAACGAAGATCGGGACTAGGGGAGACAATGAGCAGTTCTTC CASSRTKIGTRGDNEQFF
- once TRBJ2-1 TRBV5-4 TGTGCCAGCAGCCCCGGACAGAGCCCATCATACAATGAGCAGTTCTTC CASSPGQSPSYNEQFF
- - TRBJ2-5 TRBV4-1 TGCGCCAGCAGCCAAGATTCCTTAGGGAGACTTCAGCCCGGTGGAGAGACCCAGTACTTC CASSQDSLGRLQPGGETQYF
- - TRBJ2-1 TRBV25-1 TGTGCCAGCAGTGAATATAGGACGGCCGTTTACAATGAGCAGTTCTTC CASSEYRTAVYNEQFF
- - TRBJ2-7 TRBV5-6 TGTGCCAGCAGCTACAGCTACGAGCAGTACTTC CASSYSYEQYF
- - TRBJ2-7 TRBV2 TGTGCCAGCAGTTATTCCTACGAGCAGTACTTC CASSYSYEQYF
- - TRBJ1-2 TRBV6-6 TGTGCCAGCAGTTACAGGGTAGTAGATGGCTACACCTTC CASSYRVVDGYTF
- - TRBJ2-2 TRBV25-1 TGTGCCAGCAGCCGTTTCGACGGGGCATTGAACACCGGGGAGCTGTTTTTT CASSRFDGALNTGELFF
- - TRBJ1-3 TRBV19 TGTGCCAGTACCACGCAGGGGAGCTCTGGAAACACCATATATTTT CASTTQGSSGNTIYF
- - TRBJ2-5 TRBV10-3 TGTGCCATCAGTGAAGGGACTTCCACCCCCCAAGAGACCCAGTACTTC CAISEGTSTPQETQYF
- - TRBJ2-1 TRBV7-3 TGTGCCAGCAGCTCCCCACAGGGGGGGATTAATGAGCAGTTCTTC CASSSPQGGINEQFF
- - TRBJ1-2 TRBV11-2 TGTGCCAGCAGCTTATCTCTTGACTCCCTCGTGGGTGGCTACACCTTC CASSLSLDSLVGGYTF
TRBD1 - TRBJ2-5 TRBV2 TGTGCCAGCAGCTCTGGACAGGGACCGATAAGAACTTTCCAAGAGACCCAGTACTTC CASSSGQGPIRTFQETQYF
TRBD2 - TRBJ2-3 TRBV30 TGTGCCTGGAGCCAACTAGCGGCGAGCACAGATACGCAGTATTTT CAWSQLAASTDTQYF